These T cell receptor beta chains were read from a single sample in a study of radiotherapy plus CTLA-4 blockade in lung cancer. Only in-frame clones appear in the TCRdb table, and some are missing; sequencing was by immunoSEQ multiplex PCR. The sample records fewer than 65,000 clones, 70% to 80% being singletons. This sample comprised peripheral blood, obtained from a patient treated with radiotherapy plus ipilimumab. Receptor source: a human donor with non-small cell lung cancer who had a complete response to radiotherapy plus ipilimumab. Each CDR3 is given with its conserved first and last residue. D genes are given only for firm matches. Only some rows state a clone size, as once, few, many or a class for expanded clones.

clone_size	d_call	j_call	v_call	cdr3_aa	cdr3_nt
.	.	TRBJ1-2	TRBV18	CASSPFSTSGGYTF	TGTGCCAGCTCACCTTTCTCAACTAGTGGTGGCTACACCTTC
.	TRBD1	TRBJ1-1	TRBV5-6	CASSLQGLRNTEAFF	TGTGCCAGCAGCTTACAGGGGTTGCGGAACACTGAAGCTTTCTTT
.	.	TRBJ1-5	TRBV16	CASSQSEDGKPQHF	TGTGCCAGCAGCCAATCGGAGGACGGGAAGCCCCAGCATTTT
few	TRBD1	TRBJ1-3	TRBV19	CASSIGTGSPSGNTIYF	TGTGCCAGTAGTATCGGGACAGGGTCCCCGTCTGGAAACACCATATATTTT
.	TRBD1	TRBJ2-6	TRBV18	CASSPLRTGQTSGANVLTF	TGTGCCAGCTCACCACTCAGGACAGGGCAAACCTCTGGGGCCAACGTCCTGACTTTC
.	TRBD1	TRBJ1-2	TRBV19	CASSIEYRGTYGYTF	TGTGCCAGTAGTATAGAGTACAGGGGAACCTATGGCTACACCTTC
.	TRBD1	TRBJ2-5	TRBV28	CASSLDLTGIRETQYF	TGTGCCAGCAGTTTAGACCTGACAGGGATAAGAGAGACCCAGTACTTC
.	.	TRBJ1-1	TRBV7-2	CASSLSRQMNTEAFF	TGTGCCAGCAGCTTGAGTAGACAGATGAACACTGAAGCTTTCTTT
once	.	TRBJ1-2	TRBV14	CASSQDFVPPSTGGYTF	TGTGCCAGCAGCCAAGATTTTGTTCCGCCGTCCACCGGTGGCTACACCTTC
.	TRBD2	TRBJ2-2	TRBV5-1	CASSTSGGNTGELFF	TGCGCCAGCAGTACTAGCGGGGGGAACACCGGGGAGCTGTTTTTT
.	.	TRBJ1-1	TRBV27	CASSPERGTEAFF	TGTGCCAGCAGCCCAGAGCGCGGCACTGAAGCTTTCTTT
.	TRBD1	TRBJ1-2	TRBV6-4	CASSRDRVGGYTF	TGTGCCAGCAGCCGGGACAGGGTCGGAGGCTACACCTTC
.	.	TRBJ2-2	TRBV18	CASSPSANTGELFF	TGTGCCAGCTCCCCCTCTGCGAACACCGGGGAGCTGTTTTTT